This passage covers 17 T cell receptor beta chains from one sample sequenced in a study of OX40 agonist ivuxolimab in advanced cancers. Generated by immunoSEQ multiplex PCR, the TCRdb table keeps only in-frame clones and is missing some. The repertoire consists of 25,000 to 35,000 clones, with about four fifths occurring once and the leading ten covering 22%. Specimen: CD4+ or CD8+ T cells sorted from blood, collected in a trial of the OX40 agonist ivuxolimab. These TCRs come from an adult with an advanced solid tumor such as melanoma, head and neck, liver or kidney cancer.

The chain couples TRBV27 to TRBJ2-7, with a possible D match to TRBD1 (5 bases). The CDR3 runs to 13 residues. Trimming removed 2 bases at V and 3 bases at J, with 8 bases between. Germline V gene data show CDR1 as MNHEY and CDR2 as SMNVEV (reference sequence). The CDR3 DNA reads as TGTGCCAGCAGTTTAGGCAGGGACTACGAGCAGTACTTC. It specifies CASSLGRDYEQYF.

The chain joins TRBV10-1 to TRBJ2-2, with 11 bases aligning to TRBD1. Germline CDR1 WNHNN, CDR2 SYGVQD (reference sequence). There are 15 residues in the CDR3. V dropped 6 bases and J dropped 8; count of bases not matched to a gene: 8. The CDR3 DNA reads TGCGCCAGCAGAGCCGGGACAGGGGGATCGGGGGAGCTGTTTTTT. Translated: CASRAGTGGSGELFF.

The CDR3 DNA reads TGCGCCAGCAGCTTGGTGCGGGGTTCCTACAATGAGCAGTTCTTC. Residues: CASSLVRGSYNEQFF. The chain uses TRBV5-1 and TRBJ2-1; D possibly corresponds to TRBD2 (6 bases). CDR3 length equals 15 residues. Germline loops: CDR1 SGHRS, CDR2 YFSETQ. V was shortened by 0 bases and J by 1 base, with 8 bases between the two germline ends.

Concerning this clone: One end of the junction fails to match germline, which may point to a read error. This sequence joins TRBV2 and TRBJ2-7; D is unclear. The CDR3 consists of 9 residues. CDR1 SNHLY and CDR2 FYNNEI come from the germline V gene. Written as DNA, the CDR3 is TGTGCCAGCAGTAACATGGCCTCCTTC. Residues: CASSNMASF.

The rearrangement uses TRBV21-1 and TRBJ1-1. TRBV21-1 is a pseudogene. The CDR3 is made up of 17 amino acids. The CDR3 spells CASIPSGTYFPNTEAFF. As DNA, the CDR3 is TGTGCCAGCATCCCGTCGGGGACCTACTTCCCAAACACTGAAGCTTTCTTT.

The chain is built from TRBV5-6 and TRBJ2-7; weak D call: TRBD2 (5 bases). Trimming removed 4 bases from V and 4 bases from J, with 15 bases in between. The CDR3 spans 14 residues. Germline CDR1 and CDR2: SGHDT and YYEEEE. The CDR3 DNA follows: TGTGCCAGCAGCCCCGAGGGTAGCCCTTACGAGCAGTACTTC. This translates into CASSPEGSPYEQYF.

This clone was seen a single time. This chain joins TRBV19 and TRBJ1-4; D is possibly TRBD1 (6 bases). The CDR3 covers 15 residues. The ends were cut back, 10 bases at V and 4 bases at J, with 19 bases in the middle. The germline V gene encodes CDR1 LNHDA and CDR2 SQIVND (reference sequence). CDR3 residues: CATLARGGVNEKLFF. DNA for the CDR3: TGTGCCACCCTTGCCAGGGGCGGAGTTAATGAAAAACTGTTTTTT.

The chain's CDR3 is CASSKRTENTGELFF. The CDR3 region has the DNA TGTGCCAGCAGCAAGAGGACCGAGAACACCGGGGAGCTGTTTTTT. The rearrangement uses TRBV7-9 and TRBJ2-2; D unresolved. The CDR3 consists of 15 residues. V was pared by 5 bases and J by 1 base, with 11 bases between. Looked up from germline, CDR1 is SEHNR and CDR2 is FQNEAQ (reference sequence).

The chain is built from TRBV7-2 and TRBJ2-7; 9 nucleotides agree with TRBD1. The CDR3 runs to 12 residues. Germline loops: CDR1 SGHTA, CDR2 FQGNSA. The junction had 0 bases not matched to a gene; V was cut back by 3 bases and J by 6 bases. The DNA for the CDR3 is TGTGCCAGCAGCTTGACAGGGGGCGAGCAGTACTTC. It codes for CASSLTGGEQYF. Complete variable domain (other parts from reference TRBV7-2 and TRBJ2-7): GAGVSQSPSNKVTEKGKDVELRCDPISGHTALYWYRQSLGQGLEFLIYFQGNSAPDKSGLPSDRFSAERTGGSVSTLTIQRTQQEDSAVYLCASSLTGGEQYFGPGTRLTVT.

This chain's CDR3 is CATSRDGGREGPDTQYF. In DNA form, the CDR3 reads TGTGCCACCAGCAGAGATGGTGGTCGGGAGGGCCCAGATACGCAGTATTTT. This chain connects TRBV15 to TRBJ2-3; TRBD2 agrees at 8 bases. Trimming cost V 0 bases and J 4 bases; bases outside gene matches: 9. The CDR3 has 17 residues. The germline CDR1 and CDR2 sequences are LNHNV and YYDKDF (reference sequence).

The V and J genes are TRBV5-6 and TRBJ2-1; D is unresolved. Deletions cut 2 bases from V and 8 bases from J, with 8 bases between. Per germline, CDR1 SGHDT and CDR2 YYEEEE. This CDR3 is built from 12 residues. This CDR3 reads CASSFEQDEQFF. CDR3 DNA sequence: TGTGCCAGCAGCTTCGAGCAGGATGAGCAGTTCTTC.

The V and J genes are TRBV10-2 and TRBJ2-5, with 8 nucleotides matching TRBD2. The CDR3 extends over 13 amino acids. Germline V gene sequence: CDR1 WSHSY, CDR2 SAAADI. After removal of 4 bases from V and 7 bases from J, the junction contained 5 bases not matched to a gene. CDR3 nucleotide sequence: TGCGCCAGCAGTGCGGGGGCGGGAGGGACCCAGTACTTC. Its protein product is CASSAGAGGTQYF.

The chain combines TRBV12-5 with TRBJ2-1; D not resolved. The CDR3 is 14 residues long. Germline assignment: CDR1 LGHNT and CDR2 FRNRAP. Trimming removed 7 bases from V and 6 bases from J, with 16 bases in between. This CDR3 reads CASASAGDPNEQFF. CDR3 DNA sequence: TGTGCTAGTGCTTCCGCAGGTGACCCCAATGAGCAGTTCTTC.

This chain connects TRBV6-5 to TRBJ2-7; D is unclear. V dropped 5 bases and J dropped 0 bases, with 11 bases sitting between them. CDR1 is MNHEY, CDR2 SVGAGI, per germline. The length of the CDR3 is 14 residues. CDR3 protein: CASSPRSPSYEQYF. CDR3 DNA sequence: TGTGCCAGCAGTCCCAGGTCCCCCTCCTACGAGCAGTACTTC.

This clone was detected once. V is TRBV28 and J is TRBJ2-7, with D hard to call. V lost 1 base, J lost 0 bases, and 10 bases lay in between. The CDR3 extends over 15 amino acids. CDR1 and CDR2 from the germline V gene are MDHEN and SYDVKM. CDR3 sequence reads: CASSLSMGISYEQYF. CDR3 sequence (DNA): TGTGCCAGCAGTTTATCGATGGGCATCTCCTACGAGCAGTACTTC. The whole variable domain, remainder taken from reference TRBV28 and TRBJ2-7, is DVKVTQSSRYLVKRTGEKVFLECVQDMDHENMFWYRQDPGLGLRLIYFSYDVKMKEKGDIPEGYSVSREKKERFSLILESASTNQTSMYLCASSLSMGISYEQYFGPGTRLTVT.

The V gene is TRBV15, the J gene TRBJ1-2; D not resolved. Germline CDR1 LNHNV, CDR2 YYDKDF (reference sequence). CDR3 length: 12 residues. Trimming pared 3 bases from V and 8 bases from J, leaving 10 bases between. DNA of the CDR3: TGTGCCACCAGCAGCGACCAGCGGGGCTACACCTTC. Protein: CATSSDQRGYTF.

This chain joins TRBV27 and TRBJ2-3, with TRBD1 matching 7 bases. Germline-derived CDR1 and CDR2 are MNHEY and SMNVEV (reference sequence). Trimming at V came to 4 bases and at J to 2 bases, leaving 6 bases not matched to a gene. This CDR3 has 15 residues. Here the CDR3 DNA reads TGTGCCAGCAGTTCCCCGACAGGGAACACAGATACGCAGTATTTT. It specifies CASSSPTGNTDTQYF.